This TCR beta chain emerged from a study of CD8+ T cells in alopecia areata. The overall study: Patients received oral tofacitinib, 5 to 10 mg twice daily, for moderate-to-severe alopecia areata. Affected scalp percentage determined the severity score of treated patients.

Extracted from the samples, RNA was reverse transcribed into cDNA to serve as the sequencing template. Assay used: immunoSEQ multiplex PCR; TCRdb lists only in-frame clones, some missing. The data show roughly 100,000 clones, 55% to 70% seen once. Study-level points and caveats: Against the mouse data, patients shared TCRs less clearly, possibly for HLA reasons. Scalp clonality and expanded CD8+ clones among the top 100 showed significant decreases with tofacitinib.

The germline V gene encodes CDR1 SNHLY and CDR2 FYNNEI. V gave up 5 bases and J gave up 8 bases, with 10 bases separating them. This CDR3 has 11 amino acids. As to this clone: The antigen remains unidentified.

As for treatment: oral pan-JAK inhibitor, 5-10 mg twice daily. This chain links TRBV2 with TRBJ2-7; no firm D call. The starting material was CD8+ T cells sorted from blood, obtained at approximately week 60, from a patient treated with tofacitinib. The source is a human donor with alopecia areata. The DNA of the CDR3 is TGTGCCAGCAGTCCCTCTACCAAGCAGTACTTC. Protein: CASSPSTKQYF.